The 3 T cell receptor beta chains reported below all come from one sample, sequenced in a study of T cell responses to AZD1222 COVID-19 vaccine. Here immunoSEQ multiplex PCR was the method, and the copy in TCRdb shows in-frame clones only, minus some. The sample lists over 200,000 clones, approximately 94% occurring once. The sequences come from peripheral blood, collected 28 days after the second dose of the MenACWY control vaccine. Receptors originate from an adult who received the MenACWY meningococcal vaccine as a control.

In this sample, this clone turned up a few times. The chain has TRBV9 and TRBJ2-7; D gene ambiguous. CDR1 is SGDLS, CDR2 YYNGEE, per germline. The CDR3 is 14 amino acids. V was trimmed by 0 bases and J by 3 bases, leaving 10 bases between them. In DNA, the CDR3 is TGTGCCAGCAGCGTAGCTGCGACGAACTACGAGCAGTACTTC. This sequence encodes CASSVAATNYEQYF.

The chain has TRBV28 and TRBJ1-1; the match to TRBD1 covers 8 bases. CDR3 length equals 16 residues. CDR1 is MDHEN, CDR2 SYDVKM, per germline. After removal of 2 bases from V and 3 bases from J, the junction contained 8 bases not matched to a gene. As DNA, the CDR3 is TGTGCCAGCAGTTTAAGACAGGGGTTAGGTGACACTGAAGCTTTCTTT. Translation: CASSLRQGLGDTEAFF.

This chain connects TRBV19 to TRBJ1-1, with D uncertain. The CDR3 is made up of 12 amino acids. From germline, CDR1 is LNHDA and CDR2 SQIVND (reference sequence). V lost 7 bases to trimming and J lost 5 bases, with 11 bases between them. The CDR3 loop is CASTNILTEAFF. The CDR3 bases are TGTGCCAGTACCAACATATTAACTGAAGCTTTCTTT. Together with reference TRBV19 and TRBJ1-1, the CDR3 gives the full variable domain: DGGITQSPKYLFRKEGQNVTLSCEQNLNHDAMYWYRQDPGQGLRLIYYSQIVNDFQKGDIAEGYSVSREKKESFPLTVTSAQKNPTAFYLCASTNILTEAFFGQGTRLTVV.